A selection of T cell receptor beta chains follows, all from one sample in a study of Ad26.COV2.S vaccination and SARS-CoV-2 variants. Assay used: immunoSEQ multiplex PCR; TCRdb lists only in-frame clones, some missing. Here the sample spans a few hundred thousand clones, around 90% being singletons. Material: peripheral blood, obtained in a trial of Ad26.COV2.S vaccine versus placebo. These TCRs come from a person aged 18 to 59 who received the Ad26.COV2.S COVID-19 vaccine or a placebo. CDR3s leave out the opening cysteine and the closing phenylalanine or tryptophan. The order of the fields is J gene, V gene, CDR3 protein.

J: TRBJ2-1; V: TRBV28; CDR3: ASSSPKRADYNEQF
J: TRBJ1-6; V: TRBV6-5; CDR3: ASSYAGTGDSPLH
J: TRBJ1-4; V: TRBV29-1; CDR3: SVNSLSGLF
J: TRBJ1-1; V: TRBV25-1; CDR3: ASSYYTGSMNTEAF
J: TRBJ2-1; V: TRBV27; CDR3: ASRPNGDSGPSSYNEQF
J: TRBJ2-2; V: TRBV5-4; CDR3: ASSWTSGNTGELF
J: TRBJ1-4; V: TRBV28; CDR3: ASSFGGGWSGTNEKLF
J: TRBJ2-6; V: TRBV5-1; CDR3: ASSPGHTTSGANVLT
J: TRBJ2-1; V: TRBV27; CDR3: ASSLTSGGASNEQF
J: TRBJ1-4; V: TRBV6-5; CDR3: ASSHSGEKLF
J: TRBJ2-7; V: TRBV28; CDR3: ASSLIGQGIYEQY
J: TRBJ1-4; V: TRBV7-2; CDR3: ASSTTGGAGEKLF
J: TRBJ2-3; V: TRBV11-3; CDR3: ASSSHQSPTDTQY
J: TRBJ2-1; V: TRBV27; CDR3: ASSLIVGMSNEQF
J: TRBJ1-3; V: TRBV3-1/TRBV3-2; CDR3: ASSLRTGSGNTIY
J: TRBJ2-1; V: TRBV5-4; CDR3: ASSRRGTANYNEQF
J: TRBJ1-2; V: TRBV5-1; CDR3: ASSLVEGNNGYT
J: TRBJ2-3; V: TRBV11-3; CDR3: ASSWKREGTDTQY
J: TRBJ2-2; V: TRBV7-9; CDR3: ASSPQGRWTGELF
J: TRBJ1-2; V: TRBV6-2/TRBV6-3; CDR3: ASSKPGYGYT
J: TRBJ2-3; V: TRBV27; CDR3: ASSSRTATDTQY
J: TRBJ2-2; V: TRBV7-3; CDR3: ASSLRLTGELF
J: TRBJ1-2; V: TRBV7-2; CDR3: ASSLDYNRGGYGYT
J: TRBJ1-3; V: TRBV30; CDR3: AWSWGVDTIY
J: TRBJ2-1; V: TRBV6-2/TRBV6-3; CDR3: ASSLYDSGRWYNEQF
J: TRBJ2-6; V: TRBV4-3; CDR3: ASSQAGGAAGANVLT
J: TRBJ1-1; V: TRBV9; CDR3: ASSAQTLGNTEAF
J: TRBJ2-1; V: TRBV5-8; CDR3: ASSLDRVGEQF
J: TRBJ2-3; V: TRBV28; CDR3: ASSSLAWSTDTQY
J: TRBJ1-1; V: TRBV28; CDR3: ASRLGPPTRYTEAF
J: TRBJ2-1; V: TRBV5-4; CDR3: ASNPGGLYNEQF
J: TRBJ1-2; V: TRBV27; CDR3: ASSFRWTGGADGYT
J: TRBJ1-4; V: TRBV2; CDR3: ANSLDSFNEKLF
J: TRBJ1-1; V: TRBV30; CDR3: AWNPWGPVTEAF
J: TRBJ1-1; V: TRBV27; CDR3: ASSYRGMNTEAF
J: TRBJ1-2; V: TRBV6-5; CDR3: ASSSRTGPPTYT
J: TRBJ1-6; V: TRBV27; CDR3: ASSPKSRTGAVAPLH
J: TRBJ1-1; V: TRBV7-2; CDR3: ASSSSFEAF
J: TRBJ2-1; V: TRBV29-1; CDR3: SVAGTLEEGRGHNEQF
J: TRBJ2-5; V: TRBV27; CDR3: ASSAGLGFTQY
J: TRBJ1-5; V: TRBV24-1; CDR3: ATQLGSNQPQH
J: TRBJ2-5; V: TRBV19; CDR3: ASRTGGRGETQY
J: TRBJ1-3; V: TRBV29-1; CDR3: SVARLPGLGVGNTIY
J: TRBJ2-5; V: TRBV7-9; CDR3: ASSQGTSQETQY
J: TRBJ1-5; V: TRBV4-3; CDR3: ASSSRRSSNEPQH
J: TRBJ2-1; V: TRBV5-1; CDR3: ASSLAWTGFVNEQF
J: TRBJ1-1; V: TRBV14; CDR3: ASSQNLQGKAF
J: TRBJ2-7; V: TRBV13; CDR3: ASSPPTGGYSYEQY